This TCR beta chain comes out of a study of human T cells and chemical hapten exposure. TCRdb analysed the RACE reads with MiXCR anew, one entry per CDR3 protein. The data show roughly 380,000 distinct CDR3 sequences, about 6% seen once. With regard to this clonotype: This may be a read error: a much more frequent sequence differs by one nucleotide.

The CDR3 is 13 amino acids. Germline loops: CDR1 SGHTA, CDR2 FQGNSA. Trimming removed 1 base from V and 2 bases from J, with 5 bases in between. The time point: patch test 2, 6 weeks after DPC sensitization. Treatment meaning: therapeutic diphenylcyclopropenone sensitization with weekly scalp DPC. The chain couples TRBV7-2 to TRBJ1-2; D is unresolved. The TCR was taken from a woman aged 18-35 years with alopecia areata. Some clones in this sample may be carry-over from other donors' samples. Sequencing was performed on whole blood, taken in connection with sensitization to the hapten diphenylcyclopropenone (DPC). CDR3 sequence: CASSLDQNYGYTF. The CDR3 nucleotides read TGTGCCAGCAGCTTAGACCAGAACTATGGCTACACCTTC.